This entry lists 19 T cell receptor beta chains sequenced from one sample in a study of blood T cells in healthy people across ages. Alongside a J-beta primer mix, a sample-barcoded 5' primer served in a second PCR lasting roughly 6 to 11 cycles. TCRdb re-derived calls from the 5' RACE reads in MiXCR, one entry per CDR3 protein. The top ten hold roughly 25% of the sample, which has 780,000 or so distinct CDR3 sequences, more than 50% seen once. The sequenced sample consisted of blood. These receptors all stem from a man aged 35 to 55 in good health.

This clonotype was recorded a few times. This rearrangement joins TRBV5-4 to TRBJ2-3; 10 bases match TRBD1. The CDR3 sequence is 16 residues long. Germline V gene data show CDR1 as SGHNT and CDR2 as YYREEE (reference sequence). Losses at the gene ends were 4 bases for V and 6 bases for J; bases not matched to a gene: 11. CDR3 amino acids: CASSTSWTGGKDTQYF. The CDR3 DNA reads TGTGCCAGCAGCACATCCTGGACAGGGGGGAAGGATACGCAGTATTTT.

The V gene is TRBV12-3 or TRBV12-4, the J gene TRBJ2-3; D is undetermined. V dropped 5 bases and J dropped 3 bases, with 15 bases sitting between them. The CDR3 has 15 amino acids. CDR3 sequence: CASSHRAEETDTQYF. The CDR3 DNA reads as TGTGCCAGCAGTCACCGAGCAGAAGAAACAGATACGCAGTATTTT.

This clonotype was observed many times. The chain links TRBV2 to TRBJ2-4; 9 bases are shared with TRBD2. The CDR3 is 14 amino acids. The ends lost 3 bases at V and 13 bases at J; junction bases unmatched: 10. In germline, CDR1 is SNHLY, CDR2 FYNNEI. The chain's CDR3 is CASSDLAGSGEQYF. CDR3 sequence (DNA): TGTGCCAGCAGTGACCTAGCGGGATCGGGTGAGCAGTACTTC. The full variable domain, in which reference TRBV2 and TRBJ2-4 provide the parts outside the CDR3, is EPEVTQTPSHQVTQMGQEVILRCVPISNHLYFYWYRQILGQKVEFLVSFYNNEISEKSEIFDDQFSVERPDGSNFTLKIRSTKLEDSAMYFCASSDLAGSGEQYFGAGTRLSVL.

The chain employs TRBV6-2 or TRBV6-3 and TRBJ1-5; D possibly corresponds to TRBD1 (5 bases). This CDR3 contains 14 residues. Germline loops: CDR1 MNHEY, CDR2 SVGEGT. With 7 bases removed from V and 2 bases from J, the gap between germline ends came to 12 bases. In nucleotides, the CDR3 is TGTGCCAGCAACCGACTGACAGGCAATCAGCCCCAGCATTTT. Amino acids: CASNRLTGNQPQHF.

The rearrangement uses TRBV29-1 and TRBJ2-3; tentative D call: TRBD1 (6 bases). Germline V gene sequence: CDR1 SQVTM, CDR2 ANQGSEA. Trimming shortened V by 7 bases and J by 1 base, and 15 bases separated the two germline ends. CDR3 length: 14 residues. The CDR3: CSGEIEGGTDTQYF. The DNA of the CDR3 is TGCAGCGGAGAGATAGAGGGGGGCACAGATACGCAGTATTTT.

The CDR3 protein is CASSLSPSSNEKLFF. CDR3 DNA sequence: TGCGCCAGCAGCTTGTCACCGTCCTCCAATGAAAAACTGTTTTTT. This sequence joins TRBV5-1 and TRBJ1-4; D gene ambiguous. From germline, CDR1 is SGHRS and CDR2 YFSETQ. Trimming pared 1 base from V and 5 bases from J, leaving 12 bases between. The CDR3 runs to 15 residues.

The rearrangement joins TRBV12-3 or TRBV12-4 to TRBJ2-1; 8 nucleotides agree with TRBD1. The V gene end was trimmed by 6 bases and the J gene end by 5 bases; junction bases not matched to a gene: 6. This CDR3 has 14 residues. The CDR3 coding sequence is TGTGCCAGCAGATCCGCGGACAGGGACAATGAGCAGTTCTTC. Protein sequence: CASRSADRDNEQFF.

This clonotype was detected once. V gene TRBV6-1 combines with J gene TRBJ2-1; D gene uncertain. This CDR3 is 15 amino acids long. Germline assignment: CDR1 MNHNS and CDR2 SASEGT. With 2 bases removed from V and 0 bases from J, the gap between germline ends came to 8 bases. The CDR3 DNA follows: TGTGCCAGCAGTGAATATAGGTCCTCCTACAATGAGCAGTTCTTC. Its protein product is CASSEYRSSYNEQFF.

This clonotype was seen more than once but under ten times. The V gene is TRBV2, the J gene TRBJ2-5; D gene unclear. Germline V gene data show CDR1 as SNHLY and CDR2 as FYNNEI. The CDR3 covers 11 residues. Trimming took 8 bases from V and 3 from J, leaving 7 bases between them. CDR3 sequence: CASALKETQYF. The CDR3 coding sequence is TGTGCCAGCGCCCTTAAAGAGACCCAGTACTTC.

The count of this clonotype is one. The chain links TRBV7-9 to TRBJ2-7; no clear D. CDR1 SEHNR and CDR2 FQNEAQ come from the germline V gene (reference sequence). The length of the CDR3 is 13 residues. V lost 1 base to trimming and J lost 7 bases, with 11 bases between them. This chain's CDR3 is CASSLVQVSEQYF. CDR3 nucleotides: TGTGCCAGCAGCTTAGTCCAGGTCTCTGAGCAGTACTTC.

V usage is TRBV25-1 and J usage is TRBJ2-4, with 9 nucleotides matching TRBD1. The junction had 18 bases not matched to a gene; V was cut back by 5 bases and J by 13 bases. Germline V gene sequence: CDR1 MGHDK, CDR2 SYGVNS. The CDR3 is made up of 16 amino acids. The CDR3 loop reads CASSITGWGQGIPQYF. CDR3 in DNA: TGTGCCAGCAGTATAACTGGGTGGGGACAGGGAATCCCGCAGTACTTC. Full variable domain (remainder filled in from reference TRBV25-1 and TRBJ2-4): EADIYQTPRYLVIGTGKKITLECSQTMGHDKMYWYQQDPGMELHLIHYSYGVNSTEKGDLSSESTVSRIRTEHFPLTLESARPSHTSQYLCASSITGWGQGIPQYFGAGTRLSVL.

A few counts support this clonotype. The chain uses TRBV6-2 or TRBV6-3 and TRBJ2-1, with 11 positions matching TRBD2. V was clipped by 6 bases and J by 4 bases; unmatched bases: 5. Germline values: CDR1 MNHEY, CDR2 SVGEGT. The CDR3 contains 15 residues. The CDR3 region has the DNA TGTGCCAGCAGGCCACTAGCGGGAGTGTACAATGAGCAGTTCTTC. Its protein is CASRPLAGVYNEQFF.

The chain carries TRBV7-6 and TRBJ2-7; TRBD2 aligns across 9 bases. Near its end, the DNA agrees better with TRBJ2-5, so the J call may be wrong. Germline V CDR1 and CDR2: SGHVS, FNYEAQ. CDR3 length: 15 residues. The CDR3 DNA reads TGTGCCAGCAGCCAAGGGACTAGCCCAAGAGAGACCCAGTACTTC. Amino acids: CASSQGTSPRETQYF.

A remark on this clonotype: A much bigger clone sits one base away, suggesting this may be a read error. The CDR3 bases are TGCAGTGCTGCAGGGACAGGCGGGTGGGAGACCCAGTACTTC. Amino acid sequence: CSAAGTGGWETQYF. The chain recombines TRBV20-1 with TRBJ2-5, with 8 bases aligning to TRBD1. Per the germline V gene, CDR1 is DFQATT and CDR2 is SNEGSKA (reference sequence). The CDR3 is made up of 14 amino acids. The V segment lost 5 bases and the J segment 5 bases; nucleotides outside the gene matches: 10.

This clonotype was observed once. The rearrangement links TRBV29-1 to TRBJ2-4, with D hard to call. V lost 2 bases and J lost 6, with 14 bases in between. The germline V gene has CDR1 SQVTM and CDR2 ANQGSEA. The CDR3 sequence is 14 residues long. The CDR3 DNA sequence: TGCAGCGTTGAATCTAGGGTGGTAGGAAACATTCAGTACTTC. It codes for CSVESRVVGNIQYF. Using reference TRBV29-1 and TRBJ2-4 for the parts outside the CDR3, the full variable domain is SAVISQKPSRDICQRGTSLTIQCQVDSQVTMMFWYRQQPGQSLTLIATANQGSEATYESGFVIDKFPISRPNLTFSTLTVSNMSPEDSSIYLCSVESRVVGNIQYFGAGTRLSVL.

The chain combines TRBV28 with TRBJ1-6, with D unresolved. CDR1 is MDHEN and CDR2 is SYDVKM in the germline V gene. The CDR3 sequence is 14 residues long. The V end was cut by 11 bases, the J end by 5 bases, with 16 bases between. This chain's CDR3 is CAGTLLKDNSPLHF. The CDR3 bases are TGTGCCGGCACCCTGTTAAAGGATAATTCACCCCTCCACTTT.

The rearrangement uses TRBV6-2 or TRBV6-3 and TRBJ2-4, with a tentative D call TRBD2 (6 bases). Germline assignment: CDR1 MNHEY and CDR2 SVGEGT. The CDR3 is 15 residues long. V lost 8 bases and J 13 bases, leaving 27 bases between the germline ends. This CDR3 reads CASEASGERYNEQYF. CDR3 DNA: TGTGCCAGCGAGGCTTCGGGAGAGCGCTACAATGAGCAGTACTTC.

This rearrangement joins TRBV7-9 to TRBJ2-2; D assignment may be TRBD1 or TRBD2 (7 bases each). Trimming pared 5 bases from V and 6 bases from J, leaving 13 bases between. Germline V CDR1 and CDR2: SEHNR, FQNEAQ (reference sequence). The CDR3 contains 14 residues. CDR3: CASSPTGRAGELFF. In DNA form, the CDR3 reads TGTGCCAGCAGCCCGACAGGGAGGGCCGGGGAGCTGTTTTTT.

This clonotype was detected only a few times. The gene calls are TRBV6-5 and TRBJ1-2, with D perhaps matching TRBD1 (5 bases). Germline V gene lookup returns CDR1 MNHEY and CDR2 SVGAGI. The V gene lost 3 bases and the J gene lost 1 base, with 12 bases spanning the gap. The CDR3 contains 15 residues. This chain's CDR3 is CASSYSGGINYGYTF. The CDR3, as DNA: TGTGCCAGCAGTTATTCGGGGGGAATTAACTATGGCTACACCTTC.